This T cell receptor (beta chain) was sequenced during a study of early T cells in non-severe SARS-CoV-2 infection. Only a few counts were recorded for this clonotype. Its antigen is currently unknown. Study findings and constraints: Matching with VDJdb favored anti-spike CD8 responses (missing private and CD4 specificities).

The TCR library protocol attached unique molecular identifiers to the individual cDNA molecules. MiXCR, applied by TCRdb to the 5' RACE reads, yields one record per CDR3 protein. The sample lists 35,000 to 40,000 distinct CDR3 sequences; approximately 9.1% were seen once. Germline-derived CDR1 and CDR2 are SNHLY and FYNNEI. This CDR3 has 10 amino acids. V dropped 8 bases and J dropped 5 bases, with 7 bases sitting between them. The chain uses TRBV2 and TRBJ2-7, with D uncertain. The sequence was obtained from an adult who was a healthcare worker with PCR-confirmed SARS-CoV-2 infection or an uninfected control (not recorded which). Sequencing used whole blood. The CDR3 region has the DNA TGTGCCAGCTATCTAAACGAGCAGTACTTC. Protein product: CASYLNEQYF. The complete variable domain, with remaining parts taken from reference TRBV2 and TRBJ2-7, reads EPEVTQTPSHQVTQMGQEVILRCVPISNHLYFYWYRQILGQKVEFLVSFYNNEISEKSEIFDDQFSVERPDGSNFTLKIRSTKLEDSAMYFCASYLNEQYFGPGTRLTVT.